Presented here are 24 T cell receptor beta chains from one specimen sequenced in a study of Ad26.COV2.S vaccination and SARS-CoV-2 variants. Treatment meaning: around 19 received Ad26.COV2.S at low or high dose, single or two shots; about 5 received placebo; per-sample allocation not given. Each sample was drawn 63 days after the first injection (of vaccine or placebo). The table came from immunoSEQ multiplex PCR; TCRdb's copy has only in-frame clones and leaves some out. This table holds about 350,000 clones, 75% to 90% found once. This sample comprised peripheral blood, obtained in a trial of Ad26.COV2.S vaccine versus placebo. The receptors shown here come from a person between 18 and 60 years old who received the Ad26.COV2.S COVID-19 vaccine or a placebo.

This clone showed up just once. The chain combines TRBV25-1 with TRBJ1-2; possibly TRBD1 for D (5 bases). The ends were cut back, 6 bases at V and 4 bases at J, with 12 bases in the middle. Per germline, CDR1 MGHDK and CDR2 SYGVNS. The CDR3 has 13 residues. CDR3 nucleotides: TGTGCCAGCAGGATGGACGGGACCTATGGCTACACCTTC. Its protein product is CASRMDGTYGYTF.

The chain joins TRBV9 to TRBJ2-5; the D gene is possibly TRBD2 (6 bases). CDR3 length: 15 amino acids. CDR1 SGDLS and CDR2 YYNGEE come from the germline V gene. V dropped 0 bases and J dropped 6 bases, with 15 bases sitting between them. The CDR3 reads CASSVDSGSLQTQYF. DNA of the CDR3: TGTGCCAGCAGCGTAGATTCCGGGAGCTTGCAGACCCAGTACTTC.

This sequence joins TRBV6-2 or TRBV6-3 and TRBJ2-4; no definite D call. The CDR3 runs to 14 residues. V was pared by 2 bases and J by 6 bases, with 11 bases between. Per germline, CDR1 MNHEY and CDR2 SVGEGT. The CDR3 DNA reads TGTGCCAGCAGTTACGCCAGAGAGCTAAACATTCAGTACTTC. This sequence encodes CASSYARELNIQYF.

The chain carries TRBV7-9 and TRBJ2-1, with 9 bases fitting TRBD1. This CDR3 spans 14 amino acids. With 2 bases clipped from V and 8 bases from J, the junction kept 4 bases outside the gene matches. CDR1 SEHNR and CDR2 FQNEAQ come from the germline V gene (reference sequence). For the CDR3, the DNA is TGTGCCAGCAGCTTAACAGGGGGCTTGGATGAGCAGTTCTTC. Translation gives CASSLTGGLDEQFF.

Written as DNA, the CDR3 is TGCGCCAGCAGCTTCCTAGGGGACACCGGGGAGCTGTTTTTT. It is translated as CASSFLGDTGELFF. The chain recombines TRBV5-1 with TRBJ2-2, with D possibly TRBD1 on 5 matching bases. The V gene's germline CDR1 is SGHRS and CDR2 YFSETQ. CDR3 length: 14 residues. The germline V and J ends were trimmed by 2 bases and 3 bases, with 8 bases remaining between them.

This clone was seen a few times. The chain joins TRBV5-6 to TRBJ2-5; maybe TRBD1 (6 bases). This CDR3 is built from 18 residues. The V and J ends lost 4 bases and 2 bases respectively, with 24 bases between them. Germline V lookup: CDR1 SGHDT, CDR2 YYEEEE. Here the CDR3 DNA reads TGTGCCAGCAGCACAAGGGAGCTTATGAGTCAGGGGCAAGAGACCCAGTACTTC. It codes for CASSTRELMSQGQETQYF.

This sequence joins TRBV7-2 and TRBJ2-1, with 10 bases aligning to TRBD2. With 1 base clipped from V and 8 bases from J, the junction kept 5 bases outside the gene matches. The CDR3 runs to 15 residues. The germline V gene has CDR1 SGHTA and CDR2 FQGNSA. CDR3 nucleotides: TGTGCCAGCAGCTTAGGCAGCGGGGGGGCCTATGAGCAGTTCTTC. This encodes CASSLGSGGAYEQFF.

V and J are TRBV30 and TRBJ2-3; D unresolved. Looked up from germline, CDR1 is GTSNPN and CDR2 is SVGIG (reference sequence). CDR3 size: 15 residues. V lost 1 base and J 11 bases, leaving 22 bases between the germline ends. This chain's CDR3 is CAWSEGPSRALKQYF. For the CDR3, the DNA is TGTGCCTGGAGTGAAGGGCCCAGTAGGGCCCTCAAGCAGTATTTT.

The chain uses TRBV7-2 and TRBJ1-3; D uncertain. Per the germline V gene, CDR1 is SGHTA and CDR2 is FQGNSA. V was shortened by 3 bases and J by 0 bases, with 12 bases between the two germline ends. The CDR3 totals 16 residues. DNA of the CDR3: TGTGCCAGCAGCTTTGCCGGCAGAAGCTCTGGAAACACCATATATTTT. Protein sequence: CASSFAGRSSGNTIYF.

This chain uses TRBV4-1 with TRBJ1-5; D gene unclear. The V end lost 0 bases, the J end lost 7 bases, and 13 bases lay between the germline ends. In germline, CDR1 is MGHRA, CDR2 YSYEKL. The CDR3 consists of 15 residues. CDR3 sequence (DNA): TGCGCCAGCAGCCAAGAGGATCGACAAAGGCAGCCCCAGCATTTT. This gives the protein CASSQEDRQRQPQHF.

In this sample, this clone turned up a few times. The J gene is TRBJ2-5, the V gene TRBV18; no firm D call. This CDR3 is 12 amino acids long. Germline values: CDR1 KGHSH, CDR2 LQKENI. Trimming took 5 bases from V and 1 from J, leaving 5 bases between them. The DNA of the CDR3 is TGTGCCAGCTCAGGAATCCAAGAGACCCAGTACTTC. It specifies CASSGIQETQYF. Full variable domain (remainder filled in from reference TRBV18 and TRBJ2-5): NAGVMQNPRHLVRRRGQEARLRCSPMKGHSHVYWYRQLPEEGLKFMVYLQKENIIDESGMPKERFSAEFPKEGPSILRIQQVVRGDSAAYFCASSGIQETQYFGPGTRLLVL.

This clone was seen a single time. This chain links TRBV29-1 with TRBJ2-7, with no clear D. V lost 1 base to trimming and J lost 2 bases, with 9 bases between them. The CDR3 contains 13 residues. Germline lookup yields CDR1 SQVTM and CDR2 ANQGSEA. The CDR3 DNA sequence: TGCAGCGTTGAAGTCGGCGGAACCTACGAGCAGTACTTC. Its translation: CSVEVGGTYEQYF.

The chain joins TRBV5-1 to TRBJ2-3, with TRBD2 matching 8 bases. The CDR3 length is 16 residues. The V gene's germline CDR1 is SGHRS and CDR2 YFSETQ. J lost 2 bases, V lost 1 base, and 6 bases had no gene match. The CDR3 sequence: CASSLSSGSYTDTQYF. The CDR3 coding sequence is TGCGCCAGCAGCTTGTCGAGCGGGAGTTACACAGATACGCAGTATTTT.

The rearrangement links TRBV12-3 or TRBV12-4 to TRBJ1-4; D not resolved. Between the trimmed V and J ends, which lost 5 bases and 8 bases, there was a span of 9 bases. The CDR3 is 12 amino acids. CDR3 sequence reads: CASSPRGEKLFF. The CDR3 bases are TGTGCCAGCAGTCCCCGCGGGGAAAAACTGTTTTTT.

This sequence joins TRBV2 and TRBJ1-5, with D possibly TRBD1 on 6 matching bases. The CDR3 sequence is 14 residues long. V lost 3 bases and J lost 7, with 13 bases in between. Germline V CDR1 and CDR2: SNHLY, FYNNEI. The CDR3, as DNA: TGTGCCAGCAGTGAGTACAGGGCGGCCCAGCCCCAGCATTTT. Its translation is CASSEYRAAQPQHF.

J is TRBJ1-1 and V is TRBV30, with D tentatively TRBD1 (5 bases). The V end lost 0 bases, the J end lost 7 bases, and 9 bases lay between the germline ends. Germline V CDR1 and CDR2: GTSNPN, SVGIG (reference sequence). CDR3 length equals 12 residues. The CDR3 loop reads CAWSVTGNEAFF. DNA of the CDR3: TGTGCCTGGAGTGTTACAGGAAATGAAGCTTTCTTT.

The V gene is TRBV5-1, the J gene TRBJ2-1; D may be TRBD1 (7 bases). V lost 0 bases to trimming and J lost 5 bases, with 12 bases between them. CDR1 and CDR2 (germline): SGHRS, YFSETQ. CDR3 length: 15 residues. The CDR3 spells CASSLEAGGNNEQFF. In DNA form, the CDR3 reads TGCGCCAGCAGCTTGGAGGCAGGGGGGAACAATGAGCAGTTCTTC. The whole variable domain, remainder taken from reference TRBV5-1 and TRBJ2-1, is KAGVTQTPRYLIKTRGQQVTLSCSPISGHRSVSWYQQTPGQGLQFLFEYFSETQRNKGNFPGRFSGRQFSNSRSEMNVSTLELGDSALYLCASSLEAGGNNEQFFGPGTRLTVL.

This sequence joins TRBV28 and TRBJ2-3; 7 positions agree with TRBD2. CDR3 length: 13 amino acids. CDR1 is MDHEN and CDR2 is SYDVKM in the germline V gene. The ends lost 7 bases at V and 3 bases at J; junction bases unmatched: 4. CDR3 region: CASNEGGTDTQYF. CDR3 sequence (DNA): TGTGCCAGCAACGAGGGAGGGACAGATACGCAGTATTTT.

The sample holds a few counts of this clone. V gene TRBV20-1 combines with J gene TRBJ2-7; 7 bases match TRBD1. Germline loops: CDR1 DFQATT, CDR2 SNEGSKA (reference sequence). The CDR3 runs to 15 residues. With 3 bases clipped from V and 0 bases from J, the junction kept 8 bases outside the gene matches. For the CDR3, the DNA is TGCAGTGCTAGTAAATCGGACAGGAGCTCCTACGAGCAGTACTTC. It translates to CSASKSDRSSYEQYF.

This rearrangement joins TRBV19 to TRBJ2-2, with D possibly matching TRBD2 (6 bases). V shed 5 bases and J shed 4 bases, with 11 bases lying between them. The CDR3 totals 14 residues. Germline loops: CDR1 LNHDA, CDR2 SQIVND (reference sequence). The CDR3 reads CASSPREATGELFF. CDR3 nucleotides: TGTGCCAGTAGTCCAAGGGAGGCCACCGGGGAGCTGTTTTTT.

V is TRBV2 and J is TRBJ2-1; perhaps TRBD2 as D (6 bases). V dropped 5 bases and J dropped 3 bases, with 14 bases sitting between them. CDR3 length: 15 residues. Germline V gives CDR1 SNHLY, CDR2 FYNNEI. CDR3 sequence: CASSTGTPNYNEQFF. The DNA for the CDR3 is TGTGCCAGCAGTACCGGGACTCCTAACTACAATGAGCAGTTCTTC.

Details on this clone: Other nucleotide sequences from this sample produce the same CDR3. This chain links TRBV2 with TRBJ1-1; tentative D call: TRBD1 (5 bases). The CDR3 is 11 residues long. With 6 bases removed from V and 5 bases from J, the gap between germline ends came to 7 bases. CDR1 SNHLY and CDR2 FYNNEI come from the germline V gene. CDR3 region: CASRGGTEAFF. The CDR3 nucleotides read TGTGCCAGCAGGGGGGGGACTGAAGCTTTCTTT.

This chain joins TRBV15 and TRBJ2-5; D may be TRBD1 (7 bases). The CDR3 loop spans 15 amino acids. The germline V and J ends were trimmed by 3 bases and 3 bases, with 14 bases remaining between them. Germline CDR1 LNHNV, CDR2 YYDKDF (reference sequence). Here the CDR3 DNA reads TGTGCCACCAGCAGGGGGGGACAGCCTGAAGAGACCCAGTACTTC. Protein sequence: CATSRGGQPEETQYF.

The chain links TRBV10-3 to TRBJ2-3; unclear D gene. Germline lookup yields CDR1 ENHRY and CDR2 SYGVKD. V was shortened by 6 bases and J by 0 bases, with 4 bases between the two germline ends. The CDR3 covers 12 residues. CDR3 loop: CAIRDSTDTQYF. CDR3 bases: TGTGCCATCAGGGACAGCACAGATACGCAGTATTTT.